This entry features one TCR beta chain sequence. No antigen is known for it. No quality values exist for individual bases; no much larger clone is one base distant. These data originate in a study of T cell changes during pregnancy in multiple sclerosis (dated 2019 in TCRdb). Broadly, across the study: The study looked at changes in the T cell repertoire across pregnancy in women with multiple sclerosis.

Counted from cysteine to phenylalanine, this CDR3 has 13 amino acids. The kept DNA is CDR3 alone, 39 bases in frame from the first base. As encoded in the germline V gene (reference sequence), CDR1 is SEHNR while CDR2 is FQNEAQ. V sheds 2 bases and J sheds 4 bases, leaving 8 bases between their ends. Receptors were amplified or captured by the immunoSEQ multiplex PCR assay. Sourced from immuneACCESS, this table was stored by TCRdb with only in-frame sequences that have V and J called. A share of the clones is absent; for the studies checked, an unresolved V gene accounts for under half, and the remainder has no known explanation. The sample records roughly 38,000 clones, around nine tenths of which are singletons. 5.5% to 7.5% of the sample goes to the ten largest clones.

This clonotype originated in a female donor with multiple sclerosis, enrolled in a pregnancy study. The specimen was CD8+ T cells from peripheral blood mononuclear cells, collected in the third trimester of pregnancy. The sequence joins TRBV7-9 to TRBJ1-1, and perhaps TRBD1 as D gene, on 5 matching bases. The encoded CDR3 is CASSLQGGTEAFF. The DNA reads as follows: TGTGCCAGCAGCTTACAGGGAGGCACTGAAGCTTTCTTT.